This TCR beta chain was obtained from a study of CD8 T cells in Susac syndrome. The sequenced target, TCR beta, came from blood CD8+ and CD4+ T cells. RNA in amounts of roughly 0.5 to 1 ug was reverse transcribed with random hexamers. TCR beta CDR3 was amplified by immunoSEQ covering 54 Vbeta and 13 Jbeta. In TCRdb, the immunoSEQ multiplex PCR reads were re-called with MiXCR into one record per CDR3 protein. The sample shows about 280,000 distinct CDR3 sequences, roughly 84% of them seen only once. Germline CDR1 and CDR2: DFQATT and SNEGSKA (reference sequence). The junction had 7 bases not matched to a gene; V was cut back by 2 bases and J by 2 bases. There are 17 residues in the CDR3.

This sequence originates from a human donor with multiple sclerosis. The source material was CD8+ T cells from PBMCs. This rearrangement joins TRBV20-1 to TRBJ2-6, with TRBD2 matching 9 bases. The CDR3 coding sequence is TGCAGTGCTAGACCAGCGGGAGGAACTCCTGGGGCCAACGTCCTGACTTTC. Its protein is CSARPAGGTPGANVLTF.